Below are 24 T cell receptor beta chains sequenced from a single sample in a study of T cell repertoires in cytomegalovirus infection. TCRdb ran MiXCR on the reads and lists one entry per CDR3 protein. The data show approximately 730,000 distinct CDR3 sequences, around a third seen once. Their antigen targets remain unknown. The source was cultured PBMCs, collected from culture after CMV antigen stimulation. The source is a human donor in good health (CMV status not recorded). Some clones in this sample may be carry-over from other donors' samples.

V is TRBV18 and J is TRBJ2-3; TRBD2 aligns across 8 bases. CDR3 length equals 14 residues. V dropped 8 bases and J dropped 3; count of bases not matched to a gene: 7. The germline V gene encodes CDR1 KGHSH and CDR2 LQKENI. The CDR3 DNA reads TGTGCCAGCACTGGACTAGCTGAAACAGATACGCAGTATTTT. Amino acid sequence: CASTGLAETDTQYF.

This clonotype was picked up a small number of times. J is TRBJ1-1 and V is TRBV6-1; D perhaps matches TRBD1 (5 bases). Germline CDR1 MNHNS, CDR2 SASEGT. The CDR3 contains 14 residues. V was shortened by 7 bases and J by 0 bases, with 12 bases between the two germline ends. As DNA, the CDR3 is TGTGCCAGCACCGAGTGGGGGATGAACACTGAAGCTTTCTTT. Its translation is CASTEWGMNTEAFF.

V and J are TRBV3-1 and TRBJ1-2; no definite D call. Germline V lookup: CDR1 LGHDT, CDR2 YNNKEL (reference sequence). This CDR3 is built from 15 residues. V was clipped by 3 bases and J by 0 bases, with 11 bases between them. The CDR3 DNA follows: TGTGCCAGCAGCCACCTGACGGTCCCTAACTATGGCTACACCTTC. Protein: CASSHLTVPNYGYTF.

This clonotype has only a few counts. The J gene is TRBJ1-1, the V gene TRBV2; D gene unclear. Germline V gives CDR1 SNHLY, CDR2 FYNNEI. The CDR3 loop spans 14 amino acids. Trimming left V 4 bases short and J 4 bases short, with 13 bases between. The CDR3 protein is CASSVSGLGTEAFF. The CDR3 bases are TGTGCCAGCAGTGTATCGGGGTTGGGCACTGAAGCTTTCTTT.

This clonotype has at least ten counts. The gene calls are TRBV6-1 and TRBJ2-5; 8 bases match TRBD1. With V trimmed by 8 bases and J by 5 bases, 16 bases remained unmatched. In germline, CDR1 is MNHNS, CDR2 SASEGT. The CDR3 loop spans 16 amino acids. CDR3 in amino acids: CASARLTARQGETQYF. The CDR3, as DNA: TGTGCCAGCGCAAGGCTGACGGCCCGACAGGGGGAGACCCAGTACTTC.

Notes on this clonotype: A much larger clone lies a single base off, so this may be a read error. J is TRBJ1-5 and V is TRBV2; no firm D call. With 2 bases removed from V and 0 bases from J, the gap between germline ends came to 2 bases. The CDR3 is 13 residues long. The germline V gene has CDR1 SNHLY and CDR2 FYNNEI. CDR3 loop: CASSENSNQPQHF. The DNA of the CDR3 is TGTGCCAGCAGTGAAAATAGCAATCAGCCCCAGCATTTT.

The table lists this clonotype with many counts. The genes are TRBV7-2 and TRBJ2-3, with TRBD2 matching over 10 bases. CDR3 length: 17 amino acids. The V gene end was trimmed by 9 bases and the J gene end by 0 bases; junction bases not matched to a gene: 12. Germline CDR1 is SGHTA and CDR2 is FQGNSA. CDR3 bases: TGTGCCAGTAAACTAGCGGGGTCGCCGACTAGCACAGATACGCAGTATTTT. Amino acid sequence: CASKLAGSPTSTDTQYF.

The chain carries TRBV7-6 and TRBJ2-2, with D uncertain. Between the trimmed V and J ends, which lost 0 bases and 6 bases, there was a span of 8 bases. The germline gives CDR1 SGHVS, CDR2 FNYEAQ. The CDR3 is 14 amino acids. CDR3 protein: CASSLARAAGELFF. The CDR3 bases are TGTGCCAGCAGCTTAGCCCGCGCCGCCGGGGAGCTGTTTTTT.

Many counts were recorded for this clonotype. The chain combines TRBV7-8 with TRBJ2-5; D could derive from TRBD1 or TRBD2 (5 bases each). Trimming removed 5 bases at V and 5 bases at J, with 21 bases between. The CDR3 runs to 16 residues. The V gene's germline CDR1 is SGHVS and CDR2 FQNEAQ. The CDR3 is CASSQGRRVMWETQYF. CDR3 DNA sequence: TGTGCCAGCAGCCAGGGACGGCGGGTAATGTGGGAGACCCAGTACTTC.

There are a few counts of this clonotype. The V call is TRBV6-1, the J call TRBJ2-1; D ambiguous. Trimming took 7 bases from V and 3 from J, leaving 7 bases between them. Germline V gene data show CDR1 as MNHNS and CDR2 as SASEGT. This CDR3 is built from 12 residues. DNA for the CDR3: TGTGCCAGCACTTTGAACTACAATGAGCAGTTCTTC. Its translation is CASTLNYNEQFF.

In its sample, this clonotype was seen a few times. This sequence joins TRBV4-1 and TRBJ1-1; D is perhaps TRBD1 (6 bases). Between the trimmed V and J ends, which lost 1 base and 0 bases, there was a span of 18 bases. Germline-derived CDR1 and CDR2 are MGHRA and YSYEKL. This CDR3 is built from 18 residues. The chain's CDR3 is CASSQGAWGRDMNTEAFF. The CDR3 DNA is TGCGCCAGCAGCCAAGGGGCGTGGGGGCGAGATATGAACACTGAAGCTTTCTTT.

The chain is built from TRBV2 and TRBJ1-2; no reliable D call. Germline loops: CDR1 SNHLY, CDR2 FYNNEI. Trimming took off 6 bases at V and 5 bases at J, with 16 bases between the two ends. This CDR3 has 14 amino acids. CDR3 nucleotides: TGTGCCAGCAGACGAGGCTTAGGCCAGTATGGCTACACCTTC. It codes for CASRRGLGQYGYTF.

This chain links TRBV11-1 with TRBJ2-3, with D possibly TRBD2 on 6 matching bases. The CDR3 has 15 residues. Germline loops: CDR1 SGHAT, CDR2 FQDESV (reference sequence). V lost 5 bases to trimming and J lost 6 bases, with 18 bases between them. The chain's CDR3 is CASSPGGGKSDTQYF. In DNA form, the CDR3 reads TGTGCCAGCAGCCCAGGTGGGGGGAAGAGTGATACGCAGTATTTT.

In its sample, this clonotype was seen many times. V usage is TRBV7-9 and J usage is TRBJ1-2, with D hard to call. Trimming left V 1 base short and J 6 bases short, with 15 bases between. The CDR3 runs 15 residues. Germline-derived CDR1 and CDR2 are SEHNR and FQNEAQ (reference sequence). The CDR3 is CASSLGAGRNDGYTF. The CDR3 nucleotides are TGTGCCAGCAGCTTAGGAGCCGGACGGAACGATGGCTACACCTTC. The variable domain in full, with the rest retrieved from reference TRBV7-9 and TRBJ1-2, is DTGVSQNPRHKITKRGQNVTFRCDPISEHNRLYWYRQTLGQGPEFLTYFQNEAQLEKSRLLSDRFSAERPKGSFSTLEIQRTEQGDSAMYLCASSLGAGRNDGYTFGSGTRLTVV.

The gene calls are TRBV10-3 and TRBJ1-2; D remains unclear. Germline CDR1 and CDR2: ENHRY and SYGVKD. Trimming removed 9 bases from V and 4 bases from J, with 21 bases in between. The CDR3 length is 15 residues. For the CDR3, the DNA is TGTGCCATTTCAAGGACGGACTCCGAGGTCTATGGCTACACCTTC. Amino acid sequence: CAISRTDSEVYGYTF.

This clonotype has a handful of counts. The V and J genes are TRBV7-8 and TRBJ2-5; 13 bases agree with TRBD2. Germline trimming cut 5 bases from V and 2 bases from J; bases unmatched to any gene: 5. Germline V gene sequence: CDR1 SGHVS, CDR2 FQNEAQ. The CDR3 runs to 16 residues. The CDR3 DNA reads TGTGCCAGCAGCCCTTGGACTAGCGGGGGACAAGAGACCCAGTACTTC. It codes for CASSPWTSGGQETQYF. Using reference TRBV7-8 and TRBJ2-5 for the parts outside the CDR3, the full variable domain is GAGVSQSPRYKVAKRGQDVALRCDPISGHVSLFWYQQALGQGPEFLTYFQNEAQLDKSGLPSDRFFAERPEGSVSTLKIQRTQQEDSAVYLCASSPWTSGGQETQYFGPGTRLLVL.

In this sample, this clonotype turned up many times. The chain has TRBV7-2 and TRBJ1-3, with D possibly being TRBD1 (5 bases). V lost 6 bases to trimming and J lost 2 bases, with 17 bases between them. Germline V CDR1 and CDR2: SGHTA, FQGNSA. This CDR3 has 16 amino acids. The CDR3 loop reads CASSPRRGGAGNTIYF. CDR3 sequence (DNA): TGTGCCAGCAGTCCACGCCGGGGGGGAGCTGGAAACACCATATATTTT.

This chain links TRBV12-3 or TRBV12-4 with TRBJ1-1; 7 nucleotides align to TRBD1. J lost 1 base, V lost 6 bases, and 5 bases had no gene match. CDR3 length: 14 residues. The CDR3 sequence is CASRSGTANTEAFF. In nucleotides, the CDR3 is TGTGCCAGCAGGTCCGGGACAGCGAACACTGAAGCTTTCTTT.

V is TRBV11-1 and J is TRBJ1-1; maybe TRBD1 (5 bases). This CDR3 has 16 residues. Trimming took 5 bases from V and 4 from J, leaving 20 bases between them. Germline values: CDR1 SGHAT, CDR2 FQDESV (reference sequence). CDR3 nucleotides: TGTGCCAGCAGCCTCTACCATTCTTACAGGTCCACTGAAGCTTTCTTT. It codes for CASSLYHSYRSTEAFF. The full variable domain, its missing parts supplied by reference TRBV11-1 and TRBJ1-1, is EAEVAQSPRYKITEKSQAVAFWCDPISGHATLYWYRQILGQGPELLVQFQDESVVDDSQLPKDRFSAERLKGVDSTLKIQPAELGDSAMYLCASSLYHSYRSTEAFFGQGTRLTVV.

V and J are TRBV10-3 and TRBJ2-5, with TRBD2 as a possible D gene (5 bases). This CDR3 contains 13 residues. V lost 6 bases to trimming and J lost 0 bases, with 8 bases between them. Germline V gene data show CDR1 as ENHRY and CDR2 as SYGVKD. The CDR3 region is CAISRGYQETQYF. The DNA of the CDR3 is TGTGCCATCAGCCGGGGTTACCAAGAGACCCAGTACTTC.

The V and J genes are TRBV7-8 and TRBJ1-1; TRBD1 is a possible D gene (6 bases). The CDR3 consists of 17 residues. Between the trimmed V and J ends, which lost 2 bases and 5 bases, there was a span of 21 bases. The germline V gene has CDR1 SGHVS and CDR2 FQNEAQ. The CDR3 nucleotides are TGTGCCAGCAGCTTAAGAGTGGGGGGGCGAAAGGGGACTGAAGCTTTCTTT. Its protein product is CASSLRVGGRKGTEAFF.

This clonotype has just a few counts. The chain joins TRBV6-1 to TRBJ1-5; 7 bases are shared with TRBD1. Germline V CDR1 and CDR2: MNHNS, SASEGT. With 7 bases clipped from V and 5 bases from J, the junction kept 11 bases outside the gene matches. The CDR3 has 15 amino acids. The CDR3 bases are TGTGCCAGCAATTCGGACAGGACCTTGGATCAGCCCCAGCATTTT. As protein: CASNSDRTLDQPQHF.

In its sample, this clonotype was seen once. The chain uses TRBV19 and TRBJ1-6, with 7 bases that match TRBD1. The CDR3 spans 14 residues. After removal of 3 bases from V and 8 bases from J, the junction contained 4 bases not matched to a gene. The germline V gene has CDR1 LNHDA and CDR2 SQIVND (reference sequence). The CDR3 DNA sequence: TGTGCCAGTAGTATCACAGGGGAAGATTCACCCCTCCACTTT. As protein: CASSITGEDSPLHF.

This clonotype was observed a few times. The rearrangement uses TRBV5-6 and TRBJ2-5; unclear D gene. V was cut by 0 bases and J by 3 bases, with 9 bases left in between. Looked up from germline, CDR1 is SGHDT and CDR2 is YYEEEE. The length of the CDR3 is 14 residues. This CDR3 is CASSLGRQEETQYF. DNA for the CDR3: TGTGCCAGCAGCTTGGGGCGGCAGGAAGAGACCCAGTACTTC.